These 28 T cell receptor beta chains were sequenced from one sample in a study of cytomegalovirus exposure and HLA in healthy donors. PCR employed 60 Vbeta and 13 Jbeta primers. Libraries were prepared by immunoSEQ multiplex PCR; TCRdb keeps only in-frame clonotypes and omits some of them. Of roughly 89,000 clones in the sample, approximately 68% are singletons; the top ten hold roughly a fifth. Input material: PBMCs. These receptor sequences come from a woman between 50 and 59 years old in good health and CMV-seropositive.

This rearrangement joins TRBV28 to TRBJ1-4; 7 bases line up with TRBD1. The V gene's germline CDR1 is MDHEN and CDR2 SYDVKM. V gave up 3 bases and J gave up 4 bases; unmatched junction bases: 17. This CDR3 has 19 residues. CDR3 residues: CASSFGYHSTGEINEKLFF. The CDR3 bases are TGTGCCAGCAGTTTCGGGTATCACTCTACAGGGGAGATTAATGAAAAACTGTTTTTT.

This clone turned up a few times. The CDR3 bases are TGTGCCAGCAGCTTGGAAGGGACAGAAGTCTACGAGCAGTACTTC. It translates to CASSLEGTEVYEQYF. The chain carries TRBV7-6 and TRBJ2-7; the match to TRBD1 covers 7 bases. Germline trimming cut 3 bases from V and 3 bases from J; bases unmatched to any gene: 8. CDR3 length: 15 amino acids. From germline, CDR1 is SGHVS and CDR2 FNYEAQ.

As concerns this clone: The same CDR3 can be traced to other DNA sequences in this sample. The V gene is TRBV5-5, the J gene TRBJ2-7; 9 bases align to TRBD1. CDR3 length: 13 amino acids. V trimming: 4 bases; J trimming: 4 bases; junction bases outside the gene matches: 3. CDR1 and CDR2 from the germline V gene are SGHKS and YYEKEE (reference sequence). CDR3 sequence: CASSLDRGYEQYF. The CDR3 nucleotides are TGTGCCAGCAGCCTGGACAGGGGATACGAGCAGTACTTC.

The gene calls are TRBV6-1 and TRBJ2-3, with D possibly TRBD1 on 5 matching bases. This CDR3 is built from 14 residues. V was shortened by 1 base and J by 4 bases, with 9 bases between the two germline ends. The V gene's germline CDR1 is MNHNS and CDR2 SASEGT. The CDR3 bases are TGTGCCAGCAGTGAAGGTCAGGGTGCAGATACGCAGTATTTT. It yields the protein CASSEGQGADTQYF.

This clone was seen only a few times. This chain uses TRBV5-6 with TRBJ1-1; 12 nucleotides match TRBD1. The V gene's germline CDR1 is SGHDT and CDR2 YYEEEE. J was trimmed by 0 bases and V by 2 bases; bases with no gene match: 8. The CDR3 spans 18 residues. The CDR3 protein is CASSLFFGTGGMNTEAFF. The CDR3 region has the DNA TGTGCCAGCAGCTTATTTTTTGGGACAGGGGGCATGAACACTGAAGCTTTCTTT. Looking up the rest from reference TRBV5-6 and TRBJ1-1 gives the full variable domain: DAGVTQSPTHLIKTRGQQVTLRCSPKSGHDTVSWYQQALGQGPQFIFQYYEEEERQRGNFPDRFSGHQFPNYSSELNVNALLLGDSALYLCASSLFFGTGGMNTEAFFGQGTRLTVV.

The CDR3 protein is CASSFGDTYNSPLHF. The CDR3 region has the DNA TGCGCCAGCAGCTTCGGGGACACCTATAATTCACCCCTCCACTTT. This chain uses TRBV5-1 with TRBJ1-6; D perhaps matches TRBD1 (6 bases). Trimming cost V 2 bases and J 2 bases, with 8 bases left between them. This CDR3 has 15 residues. Germline V CDR1 and CDR2: SGHRS, YFSETQ. Full variable domain (outside the CDR3, taken from reference TRBV5-1 and TRBJ1-6): KAGVTQTPRYLIKTRGQQVTLSCSPISGHRSVSWYQQTPGQGLQFLFEYFSETQRNKGNFPGRFSGRQFSNSRSEMNVSTLELGDSALYLCASSFGDTYNSPLHFGNGTRLTVT.

Here the CDR3 DNA reads TGTGCCAGCAGGAGCACCGGGGAGCTGTTTTTT. Its translation is CASRSTGELFF. The chain combines TRBV7-9 with TRBJ2-2, with D uncertain. The ends were cut back, 6 bases at V and 4 bases at J, with 3 bases in the middle. The CDR3 covers 11 residues. From germline, CDR1 is SEHNR and CDR2 FQNEAQ (reference sequence).

This rearrangement joins TRBV5-6 to TRBJ1-1; 10 bases are a match to TRBD1. V was pared by 4 bases and J by 2 bases, with 5 bases of the junction left unmatched. The CDR3 is made up of 15 amino acids. Germline V gene data show CDR1 as SGHDT and CDR2 as YYEEEE. CDR3 DNA sequence: TGTGCCAGCAGCGCCTTGACAGGGGGCAACACTGAAGCTTTCTTT. Translation: CASSALTGGNTEAFF.

The chain's CDR3 is CASSPRQGVETEAFF. The CDR3 DNA sequence: TGTGCCAGCAGCCCCCGACAGGGAGTGGAGACTGAAGCTTTCTTT. The J gene is TRBJ1-1, the V gene TRBV5-5; 7 bases agree with TRBD1. V was pared by 4 bases and J by 5 bases, with 11 bases of the junction left unmatched. Germline V gene sequence: CDR1 SGHKS, CDR2 YYEKEE (reference sequence). This CDR3 spans 15 amino acids.

This rearrangement joins TRBV7-7 to TRBJ2-3, with D perhaps matching TRBD2 (7 bases). V was clipped by 1 base and J by 5 bases, with 13 bases between them. This CDR3 has 15 amino acids. Germline CDR1 SSHAT, CDR2 FNYEAQ (reference sequence). The CDR3 nucleotides are TGTGCCAGCAGCTTAGGAGGGGGGGCCCTAGATACGCAGTATTTT. Its translation: CASSLGGGALDTQYF.

This chain joins TRBV30 and TRBJ2-1; D is unresolved. The CDR3 runs 11 residues. Trimming removed 1 base from V and 10 bases from J, with 8 bases in between. The germline V gene has CDR1 GTSNPN and CDR2 SVGIG (reference sequence). The CDR3 protein is CAWSAPEEQFF. As DNA, the CDR3 is TGTGCCTGGAGTGCCCCGGAGGAGCAGTTCTTC.

In this sample, this clone turned up a few times. The chain employs TRBV19 and TRBJ1-1; weak D call: TRBD1 (5 bases). V was pared by 11 bases and J by 1 base, with 20 bases between. Germline assignment: CDR1 LNHDA and CDR2 SQIVND (reference sequence). This CDR3 has 15 amino acids. CDR3 region: CAVRGGEAGNTEAFF. In DNA, the CDR3 is TGTGCCGTTCGCGGGGGGGAGGCTGGGAACACTGAAGCTTTCTTT.

Here the CDR3 reads CASSLAGGGTQYF. CDR3 nucleotide sequence: TGTGCCAGCAGCTTGGCTGGCGGAGGGACCCAGTACTTC. The J gene is TRBJ2-5, the V gene TRBV5-6; D is perhaps TRBD2 (5 bases). This CDR3 is 13 amino acids long. Trimming shortened V by 0 bases and J by 7 bases, and 10 bases separated the two germline ends. Germline V CDR1 and CDR2: SGHDT, YYEEEE.

The chain joins TRBV6-6 to TRBJ1-1; TRBD1 agrees at 8 bases. CDR1 and CDR2 from the germline V gene are MNHNY and SVGAGI (reference sequence). J gave up 5 bases and V 5 bases, and 13 bases lay outside the gene matches. CDR3 size: 16 residues. CDR3 nucleotides: TGTGCCAGCAGTCGAACAAAAAGGACAGGGAGGACTGAAGCTTTCTTT. This translates into CASSRTKRTGRTEAFF.

The chain couples TRBV30 to TRBJ1-3; D gene ambiguous. CDR1 is GTSNPN, CDR2 SVGIG, per germline (reference sequence). The CDR3 runs to 15 residues. Trimming took off 0 bases at V and 0 bases at J, with 9 bases between the two ends. The CDR3 here is CAWSVSGFSGNTIYF. CDR3 DNA sequence: TGTGCCTGGAGTGTATCGGGGTTCTCTGGAAACACCATATATTTT.

The chain is built from TRBV19 and TRBJ1-1; D is unclear. This CDR3 contains 13 residues. Germline CDR1 reads LNHDA; CDR2 reads SQIVND (reference sequence). V gave up 9 bases and J gave up 5 bases, with 16 bases separating them. CDR3 sequence reads: CASGVSPGTEAFF. In DNA form, the CDR3 reads TGTGCCAGCGGGGTCAGCCCGGGGACTGAAGCTTTCTTT.

V gene TRBV7-3 combines with J gene TRBJ2-5; TRBD2 matches 10 bases. J gave up 5 bases and V 4 bases, and 7 bases lay outside the gene matches. The CDR3 spans 15 residues. Germline CDR1 SGHTA, CDR2 FQGTGA. The CDR3, as DNA: TGTGCCAGCAGCTCTCTAGCGGGGGAGCATGAGACCCAGTACTTC. This gives the protein CASSSLAGEHETQYF.

In DNA, the CDR3 is TGTGCCAGTAGCGGGGGGGGATCAGATACGCAGTATTTT. It translates to CASSGGGSDTQYF. The chain is built from TRBV19 and TRBJ2-3; 8 positions match TRBD2. Germline trimming cut 6 bases from V and 4 bases from J; bases unmatched to any gene: 3. The CDR3 contains 13 residues. Per the germline V gene, CDR1 is LNHDA and CDR2 is SQIVND (reference sequence).

A single count supports this clone. This sequence joins TRBV6-6 and TRBJ2-7; 7 nucleotides align to TRBD2. This CDR3 spans 13 amino acids. Per germline, CDR1 MNHNY and CDR2 SVGAGI (reference sequence). The J segment lost 4 bases and the V segment lost 5 bases, leaving 5 bases of the junction unmatched. The CDR3 is CASSPRGGYEQYF. DNA of the CDR3: TGTGCCAGCAGTCCGCGCGGGGGTTACGAGCAGTACTTC.

V and J are TRBV28 and TRBJ2-1; 8 nucleotides align to TRBD1. The CDR3 totals 16 residues. The J segment lost 5 bases and the V segment lost 5 bases, leaving 11 bases of the junction unmatched. Germline V gives CDR1 MDHEN, CDR2 SYDVKM. The chain's CDR3 is CASSPWDGTGNNEQFF. Written as DNA, the CDR3 is TGTGCCAGCAGTCCCTGGGACGGGACAGGCAACAATGAGCAGTTCTTC.

The chain has TRBV7-8 and TRBJ1-5, with D possibly TRBD1 on 5 matching bases. V lost 2 bases and J 4 bases, leaving 6 bases between the germline ends. CDR1 is SGHVS, CDR2 FQNEAQ, per germline. This CDR3 is built from 13 residues. CDR3 DNA: TGTGCCAGCAGCTTACAGGGAAATCAGCCCCAGCATTTT. This codes for CASSLQGNQPQHF.

The chain employs TRBV30 and TRBJ1-1; a weak D match, TRBD1 (6 bases). The V and J ends lost 2 bases and 11 bases respectively, with 15 bases between them. Per germline, CDR1 GTSNPN and CDR2 SVGIG (reference sequence). This CDR3 is built from 12 residues. CDR3 protein: CAWSYHRATAFF. CDR3 nucleotide sequence: TGTGCCTGGAGTTACCACAGGGCGACGGCTTTCTTT. Variable domain in full (rest from reference TRBV30 and TRBJ1-1): SQTIHQWPATLVQPVGSPLSLECTVEGTSNPNLYWYRQAAGRGLQLLFYSVGIGQISSEVPQNLSASRPQDRQFILSSKKLLLSDSGFYLCAWSYHRATAFFGQGTRLTVV.

The gene calls are TRBV27 and TRBJ2-7; TRBD1 might be the D (5 bases). V lost 2 bases and J lost 3, with 8 bases in between. This CDR3 has 13 residues. Germline values: CDR1 MNHEY, CDR2 SMNVEV (reference sequence). The CDR3 spells CASSLGQLYEQYF. The CDR3 DNA reads as TGTGCCAGCAGTTTAGGACAACTCTACGAGCAGTACTTC.

This clone was counted only a few times. The chain joins TRBV11-2 to TRBJ2-5; TRBD2 might be the D (5 bases). The J call may be faulty, since TRBJ2-7 better matches the DNA end. CDR1 SGHAT and CDR2 FQNNGV come from the germline V gene. The CDR3 is 13 residues long. The CDR3 coding sequence is TGTGCCAGCAGCTTAGAACTAGGCTACGAGCAGTACTTC. Residues: CASSLELGYEQYF.

The rearrangement links TRBV30 to TRBJ1-1; TRBD1 matches 7 bases. Looked up from germline, CDR1 is GTSNPN and CDR2 is SVGIG (reference sequence). This CDR3 region has 15 residues. Trimming took 4 bases from V and 8 from J; bases not matched to a gene: 16. In DNA, the CDR3 is TGTGCCTGGAATTCCCCAGGGGGACGGCAGGCGGAAGCTTTCTTT. Translation gives CAWNSPGGRQAEAFF. The whole variable domain, filled in from reference TRBV30 and TRBJ1-1, reads SQTIHQWPATLVQPVGSPLSLECTVEGTSNPNLYWYRQAAGRGLQLLFYSVGIGQISSEVPQNLSASRPQDRQFILSSKKLLLSDSGFYLCAWNSPGGRQAEAFFGQGTRLTVV.

The table lists this clone with a few counts. The gene calls are TRBV23-1 and TRBJ2-7; 8 bases line up with TRBD2. TRBV23-1 is annotated as an ORF whose role is uncertain. The CDR3 contains 14 residues. Losses at the gene ends were 0 bases for V and 7 bases for J; bases not matched to a gene: 5. In DNA, the CDR3 is TGCGCCAGCAGTCAATCAGCGGGGGCGGGGGAGCAGTACTTC. Its translation is CASSQSAGAGEQYF.

The rearrangement uses TRBV15 and TRBJ2-4; 9 positions match TRBD1. Germline assignment: CDR1 LNHNV and CDR2 YYDKDF (reference sequence). The V gene end was trimmed by 1 base and the J gene end by 8 bases; junction bases not matched to a gene: 0. The CDR3 has 13 amino acids. The CDR3 nucleotides are TGTGCCACCAGCAGAGGGACAGGGGACATTCAGTACTTC. Protein: CATSRGTGDIQYF.

V usage is TRBV9 and J usage is TRBJ2-3; the D is unclear. This CDR3 has 14 residues. Germline V gene data show CDR1 as SGDLS and CDR2 as YYNGEE. Trimming removed 1 base at V and 0 bases at J, with 6 bases between. In DNA form, the CDR3 reads TGTGCCAGCAGCGTAACAGCTAGCACAGATACGCAGTATTTT. This codes for CASSVTASTDTQYF.